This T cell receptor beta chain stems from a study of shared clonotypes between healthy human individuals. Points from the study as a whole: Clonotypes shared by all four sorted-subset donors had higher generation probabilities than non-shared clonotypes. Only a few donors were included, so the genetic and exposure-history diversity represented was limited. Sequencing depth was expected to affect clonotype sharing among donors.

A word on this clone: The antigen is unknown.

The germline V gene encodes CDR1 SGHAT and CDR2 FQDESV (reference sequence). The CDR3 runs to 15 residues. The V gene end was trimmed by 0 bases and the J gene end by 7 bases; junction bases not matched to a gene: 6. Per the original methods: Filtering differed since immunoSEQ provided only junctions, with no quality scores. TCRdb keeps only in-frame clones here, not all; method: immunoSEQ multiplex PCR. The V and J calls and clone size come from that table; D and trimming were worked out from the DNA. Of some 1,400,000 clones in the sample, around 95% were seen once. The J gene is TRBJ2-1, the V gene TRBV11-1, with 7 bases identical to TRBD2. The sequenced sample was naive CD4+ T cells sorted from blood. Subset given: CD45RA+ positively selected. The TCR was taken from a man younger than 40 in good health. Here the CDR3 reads CASSLAGGPGNEQFF. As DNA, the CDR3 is TGTGCCAGCAGCTTAGCGGGAGGGCCTGGGAATGAGCAGTTCTTC.